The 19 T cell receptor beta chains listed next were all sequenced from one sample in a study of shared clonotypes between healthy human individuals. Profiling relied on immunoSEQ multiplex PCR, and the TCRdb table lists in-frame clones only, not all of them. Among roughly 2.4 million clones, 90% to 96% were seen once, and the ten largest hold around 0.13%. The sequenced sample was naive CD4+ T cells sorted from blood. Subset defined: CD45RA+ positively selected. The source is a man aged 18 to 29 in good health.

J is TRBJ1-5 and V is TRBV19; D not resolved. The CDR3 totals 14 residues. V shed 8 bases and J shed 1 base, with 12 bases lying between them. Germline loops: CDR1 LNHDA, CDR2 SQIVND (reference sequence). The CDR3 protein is CASSDPASNQPQHF. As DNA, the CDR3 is TGTGCCAGTTCGGATCCGGCAAGCAATCAGCCCCAGCATTTT.

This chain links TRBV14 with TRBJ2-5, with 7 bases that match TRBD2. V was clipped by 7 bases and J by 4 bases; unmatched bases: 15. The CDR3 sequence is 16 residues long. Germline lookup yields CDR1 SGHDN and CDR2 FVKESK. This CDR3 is CASTPGRGSGRETQYF. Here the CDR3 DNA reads TGTGCCAGCACCCCGGGGAGGGGTAGCGGTAGAGAGACCCAGTACTTC.

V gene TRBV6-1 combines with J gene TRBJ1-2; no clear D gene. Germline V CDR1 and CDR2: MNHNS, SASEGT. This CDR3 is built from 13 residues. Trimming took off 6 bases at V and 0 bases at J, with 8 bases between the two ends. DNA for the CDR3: TGTGCCAGCAGACCGGCTTCTAACTATGGCTACACCTTC. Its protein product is CASRPASNYGYTF.

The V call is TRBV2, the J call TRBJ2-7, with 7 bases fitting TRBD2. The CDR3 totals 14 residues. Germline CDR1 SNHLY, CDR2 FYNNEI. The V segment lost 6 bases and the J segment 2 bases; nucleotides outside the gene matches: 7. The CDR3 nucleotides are TGTGCCAGCAGAGTTACCGGGACTACCTACGAGCAGTACTTC. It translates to CASRVTGTTYEQYF.

The chain's CDR3 is CASSISGTVNYGYTF. For the CDR3, the DNA is TGTGCCAGCAGCATCTCCGGGACAGTTAACTATGGCTACACCTTC. V gene TRBV7-9 combines with J gene TRBJ1-2, with 7 bases identical to TRBD1. Germline CDR1 and CDR2: SEHNR and FQNEAQ (reference sequence). V lost 5 bases to trimming and J lost 1 base; unmatched junction nucleotides: 7. This CDR3 comprises 15 residues. The complete variable domain, with remaining parts taken from reference TRBV7-9 and TRBJ1-2, reads DTGVSQNPRHKITKRGQNVTFRCDPISEHNRLYWYRQTLGQGPEFLTYFQNEAQLEKSRLLSDRFSAERPKGSFSTLEIQRTEQGDSAMYLCASSISGTVNYGYTFGSGTRLTVV.

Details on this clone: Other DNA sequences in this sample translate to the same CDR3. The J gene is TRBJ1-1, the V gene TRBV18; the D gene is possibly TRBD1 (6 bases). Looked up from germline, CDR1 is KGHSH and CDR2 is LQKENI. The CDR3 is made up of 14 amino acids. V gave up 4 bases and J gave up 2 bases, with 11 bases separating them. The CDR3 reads CASSQEQGNTEAFF. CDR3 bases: TGTGCCAGCTCACAGGAACAGGGCAACACTGAAGCTTTCTTT. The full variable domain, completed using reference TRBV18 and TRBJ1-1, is NAGVMQNPRHLVRRRGQEARLRCSPMKGHSHVYWYRQLPEEGLKFMVYLQKENIIDESGMPKERFSAEFPKEGPSILRIQQVVRGDSAAYFCASSQEQGNTEAFFGQGTRLTVV.

The CDR3 loop reads CASRGGLNTEAFF. The CDR3 DNA follows: TGTGCCAGCAGGGGCGGCCTGAACACTGAAGCTTTCTTT. The V gene is TRBV2, the J gene TRBJ1-1, with D unclear. V was trimmed by 6 bases and J by 0 bases, leaving 8 bases between them. CDR1 is SNHLY, CDR2 FYNNEI, per germline. The length of the CDR3 is 13 residues.

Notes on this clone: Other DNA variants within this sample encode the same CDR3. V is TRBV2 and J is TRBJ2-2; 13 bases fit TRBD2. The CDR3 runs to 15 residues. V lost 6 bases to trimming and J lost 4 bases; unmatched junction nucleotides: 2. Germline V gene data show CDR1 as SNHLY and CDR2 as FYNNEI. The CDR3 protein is CASRGLAGATGELFF. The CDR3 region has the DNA TGTGCCAGCAGAGGACTAGCGGGGGCCACCGGGGAGCTGTTTTTT.

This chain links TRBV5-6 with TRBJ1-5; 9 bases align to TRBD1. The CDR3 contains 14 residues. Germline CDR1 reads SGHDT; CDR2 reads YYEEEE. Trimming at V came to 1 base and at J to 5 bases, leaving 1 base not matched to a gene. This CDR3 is CASSLRDRDQPQHF. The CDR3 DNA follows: TGTGCCAGCAGCTTGAGGGACAGGGATCAGCCCCAGCATTTT. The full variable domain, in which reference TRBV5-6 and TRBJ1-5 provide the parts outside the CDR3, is DAGVTQSPTHLIKTRGQQVTLRCSPKSGHDTVSWYQQALGQGPQFIFQYYEEEERQRGNFPDRFSGHQFPNYSSELNVNALLLGDSALYLCASSLRDRDQPQHFGDGTRLSIL.

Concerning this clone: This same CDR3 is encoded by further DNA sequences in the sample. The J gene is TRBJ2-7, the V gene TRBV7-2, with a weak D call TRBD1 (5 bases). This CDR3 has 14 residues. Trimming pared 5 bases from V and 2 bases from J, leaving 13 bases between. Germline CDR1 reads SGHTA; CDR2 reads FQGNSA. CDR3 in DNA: TGTGCCAGCAGCCTCGAAAGGGGAACCTACGAGCAGTACTTC. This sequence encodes CASSLERGTYEQYF.

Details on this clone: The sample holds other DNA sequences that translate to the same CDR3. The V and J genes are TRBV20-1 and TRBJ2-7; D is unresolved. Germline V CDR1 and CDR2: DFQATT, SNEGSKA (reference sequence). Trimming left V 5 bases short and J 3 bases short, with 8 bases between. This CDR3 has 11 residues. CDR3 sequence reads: CSASENYEQYF. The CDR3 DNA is TGCAGTGCTTCTGAGAACTACGAGCAGTACTTC.

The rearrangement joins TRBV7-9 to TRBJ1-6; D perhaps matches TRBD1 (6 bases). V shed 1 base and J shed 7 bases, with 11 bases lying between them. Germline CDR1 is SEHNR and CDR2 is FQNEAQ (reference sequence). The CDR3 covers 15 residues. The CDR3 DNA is TGTGCCAGCAGCTTAGAGGGGGTCACGAATTCACCCCTCCACTTT. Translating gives CASSLEGVTNSPLHF.

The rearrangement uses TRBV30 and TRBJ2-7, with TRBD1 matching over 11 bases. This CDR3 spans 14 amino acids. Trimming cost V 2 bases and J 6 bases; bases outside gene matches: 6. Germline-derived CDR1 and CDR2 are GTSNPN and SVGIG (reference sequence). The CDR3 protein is CAWSTRTGGVEQYF. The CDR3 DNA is TGTGCCTGGAGTACCCGGACAGGGGGCGTCGAGCAGTACTTC.

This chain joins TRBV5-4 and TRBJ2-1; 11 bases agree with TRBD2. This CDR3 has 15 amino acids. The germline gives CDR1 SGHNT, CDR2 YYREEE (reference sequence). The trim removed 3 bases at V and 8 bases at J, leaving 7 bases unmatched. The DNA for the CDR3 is TGTGCCAGCAGCTCTCCGACTAGCGGGAATTATGAGCAGTTCTTC. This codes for CASSSPTSGNYEQFF.

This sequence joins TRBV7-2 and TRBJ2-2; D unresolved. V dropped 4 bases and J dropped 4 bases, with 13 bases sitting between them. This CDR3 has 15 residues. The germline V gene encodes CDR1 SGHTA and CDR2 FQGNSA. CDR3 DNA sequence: TGTGCCAGCAGCTCGGGCGCCGGATTCACCGGGGAGCTGTTTTTT. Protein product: CASSSGAGFTGELFF.

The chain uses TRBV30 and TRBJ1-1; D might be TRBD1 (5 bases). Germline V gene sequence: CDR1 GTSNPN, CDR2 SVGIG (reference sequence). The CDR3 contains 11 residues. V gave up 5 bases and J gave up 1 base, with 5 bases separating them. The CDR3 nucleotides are TGTGCCTGGCAGGGGAACACTGAAGCTTTCTTT. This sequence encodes CAWQGNTEAFF.

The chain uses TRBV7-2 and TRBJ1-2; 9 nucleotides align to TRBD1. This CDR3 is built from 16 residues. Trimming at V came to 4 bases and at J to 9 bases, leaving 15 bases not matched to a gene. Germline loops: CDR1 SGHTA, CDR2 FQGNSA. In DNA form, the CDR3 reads TGTGCCAGCAGCTCTACCCCGGGACAGGGAAGGGTTAGCTACACCTTC. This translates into CASSSTPGQGRVSYTF.

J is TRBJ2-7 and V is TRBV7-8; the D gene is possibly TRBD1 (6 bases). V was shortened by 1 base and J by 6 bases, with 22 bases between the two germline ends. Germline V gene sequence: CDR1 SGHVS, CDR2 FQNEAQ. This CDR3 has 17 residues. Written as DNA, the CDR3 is TGTGCCAGCAGCTTAGTTAGCCCAGGACAGAGGGCGTCCGAGCAGTACTTC. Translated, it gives CASSLVSPGQRASEQYF.

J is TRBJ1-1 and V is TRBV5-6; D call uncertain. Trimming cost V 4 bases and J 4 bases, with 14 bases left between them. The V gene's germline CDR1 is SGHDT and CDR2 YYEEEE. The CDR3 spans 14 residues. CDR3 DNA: TGTGCCAGCAGCCCGGACGGTTTTAGCACTGAAGCTTTCTTT. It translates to CASSPDGFSTEAFF.